This T cell receptor (beta chain) emerged from a study of immune evolution from preneoplasia to lung adenocarcinoma listed by TCRdb under 2021. Regarding the complete study: No AAH lesions showed HLA loss of heterozygosity, compared with around 7% of AIS, 15% of MIA and roughly 35% of ADC lesions. Immune contexture across lung adenocarcinoma precursors and invasive adenocarcinoma was profiled using immune gene expression, TCR sequencing and multiplex immunofluorescence. Resected precursor lesions (AAH, AIS, MIA) and invasive adenocarcinomas were compared with paired morphologically normal lung tissue. The sample size was set by how many specimens were available, not by a prior power calculation. The immune data were combined with whole exome sequencing and methylation data from the same cohort of nodules. The overall cohort comprised around 48 patients with pulmonary nodules who underwent surgical resection. A total of approximately 56 patients contributed TCR sequencing data. According to the study, roughly 110 samples were used for TCR sequencing. Class I HLA alleles were inferred from exome data with POLYSOLVER, and allele-specific HLA loss was detected with LOHHLA.

The CDR3 spans 16 residues, from the cysteine through the phenylalanine. Only the CDR3 region is kept as DNA, spanning 48 bases read in frame from base 1. The germline V gene (reference sequence) provides CDR1 LNHDA and CDR2 SQIVND. V is pruned by 5 bases and J by 4 bases, leaving 10 bases of the junction without a gene match. Between the mid-2010s and the late 2010s, the patients underwent resection in either Japan or China. The histologic diagnosis of each case was independently confirmed on H&E slides by two lung cancer pathologists. Premalignant or tumor cells were enriched for nucleic acid extraction by macro-dissection performed after pathologic assessment. The AllPrep DNA/RNA FFPE Kit was used to isolate DNA from FFPE tissue. This clone was seen a handful of times. This receptor's antigen is unknown. Base qualities are not provided; no much larger clone lies one nucleotide away. Broader findings and caveats from the paper: Clonality was highest in normal lung, while later-stage lesions appeared to show lower clonality but higher T cell density and diversity. Findings were based on association rather than direct causation; larger cohorts with long-term follow-up and longitudinal biopsies were deemed needed. Because all patients came from Japan and China, whether the findings apply to Western populations was uncertain. Normal lung had the highest top T cell clone frequencies, which appeared to decline progressively from AAH through AIS, MIA and invasive adenocarcinoma. T cell clonality was highest in KRAS-mutant nodules compared with EGFR-mutant or double wild-type lesions.

TCR beta CDR3 regions were sequenced from DNA using the immunoSEQ hsTCRbeta Kit. The original pipeline was this. The ImmunoSEQ Analyzer was used to analyse the TCR sequencing data. T cell clonality was defined as 1 minus Pielou's evenness, as computed on productive rearrangements. To measure T cell diversity, the inverse Simpson index was applied to productive templates. T cell density was expressed as TCR beta template counts normalized to usable DNA, with usable DNA estimated by amplifying and sequencing housekeeping genes. Two-sided Kruskal-Wallis tests were used to compare TCR metrics between histologic stages. Entries here come from immuneACCESS through TCRdb and include only in-frame sequences with V and J called. Some clones fail to appear in such tables; in the studies checked, an unresolved V gene covers under half of the shortfall, and the cause of the remainder is unknown. V, J and clone size are taken as reported in that table, and D and trimming were inferred from the DNA itself. The sample table holds under 9,000 clones, of which around 75% were seen once. The biggest ten clones account for 7.5% to 9.5% of the sample.

This receptor was identified in a person between 70 and 80 years old with lung adenocarcinoma. This chain joins TRBV19 to TRBJ2-2; the central 7 bases match TRBD2. Material for sequencing was FFPE minimally invasive lung adenocarcinoma tissue. The cell subset or site label of this sample denotes: micro-invasive lung adenocarcinoma (MIA). The sequence in DNA is TGTGCCAGTAGTCAAGGTCTAGCGGAGAGCACCGGGGAGCTGTTTTTT. The resulting protein is CASSQGLAESTGELFF.